The TCR beta chain under discussion was sequenced for a study of cytomegalovirus exposure and HLA in healthy donors. As for the study in general: Around 77 million unique TCRs from HLA-typed donors made up an early data release.

Trimming stripped 2 bases from V and 4 bases from J, with 8 bases between. This CDR3 comprises 13 residues. In germline, CDR1 is MNHNS, CDR2 SASEGT. The PCR ran on 60 Vbeta and 13 Jbeta primers. Measured with immunoSEQ multiplex PCR; TCRdb has only the in-frame clones, and not every one. The sample has about 160,000 clones; approximately 80% are singletons. Sequencing used PBMCs. The V gene is TRBV6-1, the J gene TRBJ1-1; possible D gene TRBD1, 5 bases. This clonotype was sampled from a woman in her twenties or thirties in good health and CMV-seropositive. The CDR3 DNA is TGTGCCAGCAGTGAAAGGGGTCGCACTGAAGCTTTCTTT. Translated, it gives CASSERGRTEAFF.